This T cell receptor beta chain was sequenced for a study of monozygotic twins with inflammatory bowel disease (dated 2019 in TCRdb). Background on the whole study: A total of some 30 monozygotic twin pairs were included in the full study, comprising nine German pairs (four IBD-concordant, five IBD-discordant) and 19 IBD-discordant Danish pairs. Within discordant pairs, disease-associated traits were sought mainly by comparing IBD patients with their genetically identical healthy co-twins. Each individual had, on average, about 151 000 unique TCRalpha sequences and 181 000 unique TCRbeta sequences available for analysis. What the authors observed across the whole study: A decrease in TCRbeta repertoire diversity, as measured by inverse Simpson index, was observed in IBD patients compared with their healthy co-twins. Differing immunosuppressive treatments among patients may have added background noise and inter-individual variability to the repertoires. Concordant and discordant twins showed no difference in repertoire similarity, possibly because of limited statistical power. No single strong signal or clonotype linked to IBD turned up in the results, so the idea that one exists was not supported. Distinction between different T cell subtypes could not be achieved in the analysis. IBD patients shared fewer clonotypes with other individuals than healthy twins did, most markedly in patients showing signs of disease activity.

The germline V gene (reference sequence) gives CDR1 as DFQATT and CDR2 as SNEGSKA. Inclusive of the bounding cysteine and phenylalanine, the CDR3 is 15 residues long. A DNA sequence was not provided. Worth noting for this clonotype: The antigen it recognizes is unknown.

From each donor, an approximately 2.3 ml peripheral blood sample was drawn into PAXgene tubes and stored at -80 degrees C. Without any T cell sorting, total RNA was extracted from whole blood using the PAXgene blood miRNA kit on an automated QIAcube. Peripheral blood from monozygotic twin pairs who were concordant or discordant for inflammatory bowel disease underwent deep TCRalpha and TCRbeta repertoire profiling using unique molecular barcoding. For every twin pair, smoking habits were documented, and each individual was categorised as a current, former or never smoker. The method behind the library was 5' RACE. The input for every TCR library was around 3.5 ug of total RNA. For each sample, cDNA synthesis was carried out in eight separate reactions using SMARTScribe reverse transcriptase. During cDNA synthesis, unique molecular identifiers containing a 6-nucleotide sample barcode were introduced by template switching. Two nested PCRs of around 16 and 10 cycles amplified the TCRalpha and TCRbeta cDNA, and bead purification followed each PCR. Before amplification, the cDNA was both treated with uracil DNA-glycosylase and purified with the QIAquick PCR purification kit. The second PCR added Illumina TruSeq-compatible adapters along with sample-specific barcodes. Library quality and concentration were checked on TapeStation and Qubit, and libraries were pooled at around 5 ng each. Pooled libraries were sequenced on an Illumina HiSeq2500 single-index Rapid Run with 2 x 100 bp reads and custom sequencing primers. Per the source publication's procedure: UMI-based consensus assembly with MiGEC version 1.2.6 was used to correct PCR and sequencing errors. MiXCR version 2.1.1 handled V(D)J alignment, clonotype assembly and CDR3 extraction. Gene usage, clonotype sharing and MAIT/NKT TCR abundance were normalised by analysing the top 1000, 10 000 and 20 000 clonotypes per sample. Diversity was computed as the inverse Simpson index with the vegan R package after downsampling to 27 000 UMIs. Paired Mann-Whitney U tests were applied to discordant twin pairs, with Benjamini-Hochberg correction for multiple testing. One entry per CDR3 protein sequence results from the TCRdb reprocessing of the reads, with DNA left out. The V and J calls shown here were made by TCRdb, not taken from the authors' results. The table for this sample shows approximately 150,000 distinct CDR3 sequences. The ten largest make up 2.4% of the sample.

Material for sequencing was blood. The chain employs TRBV20-1 and TRBJ2-2; there is no DNA to check the TCRdb D call of TRBD1. The sequence came from a human donor with ulcerative colitis or Crohn's disease, or a healthy co-twin of an affected twin (not recorded which). CDR3 reads: CSARDSSGVTGELFF.